This T cell receptor (beta chain) was identified during a study of T cell changes during pregnancy in multiple sclerosis. The data were produced by immunoSEQ multiplex PCR, yet TCRdb's version contains in-frame clones alone and is incomplete. The data contain about 70,000 clones, around 92% of them singletons. The CDR3 runs to 19 residues. V dropped 4 bases and J dropped 3 bases, with 28 bases sitting between them. Germline V lookup: CDR1 SGHVS, CDR2 FNYEAQ. The material sequenced was CD8+ T cells from peripheral blood mononuclear cells, taken in the third trimester of pregnancy. The chain has TRBV7-6 and TRBJ2-7; TRBD2 is a possible D gene (6 bases). This TCR was sampled from a female donor in good health, enrolled as a control in a pregnancy study. CDR3 DNA sequence: TGTGCCAGCAGCTACCGGGACTGGGGTCTAAGCGGGCTTGGCTACGAGCAGTACTTC. Its protein is CASSYRDWGLSGLGYEQYF.